This TCR beta chain was captured by sequencing in a study of beta chain features in type 1 diabetes. Reverse transcription of all isolated RNA meant that expressed TCRB transcripts were sequenced. Some clones are missing from TCRdb's copy, which holds only in-frame ones; the method was immunoSEQ multiplex PCR. This table holds about 340,000 clones, 6.5% to 10% found once. The CDR3 length is 15 residues. CDR1 and CDR2 (germline): SGHAT, FQNNGV. As to this clone: The antigen remains unidentified. The junction does not match germline at one end; this may be a read error.

Study observations and caveats: Researchers reported that naive, central memory and Treg TCRB repertoires appeared more similar in patients than in healthy donors.

Sequences were obtained from central memory CD4+ T cells from blood. V is TRBV11-2 and J is TRBJ2-1, with 9 nucleotides matching TRBD2. This TCR was recovered from a woman aged 18-35 years in good health. The CDR3 DNA is TGTGCCAGCAGCTTAGAGTATGCTAGCGGGACGCCCCGAATCTTC. Amino acids: CASSLEYASGTPRIF. Using reference TRBV11-2 and TRBJ2-1 for the parts outside the CDR3, the full variable domain is EAGVAQSPRYKIIEKRQSVAFWCNPISGHATLYWYQQILGQGPKLLIQFQNNGVVDDSQLPKDRFSAERLKGVDSTLKIQPAKLEDSAVYLCASSLEYASGTPRIFGPGTRLTVL.